Listed below are T cell receptor beta chains from one sample, sequenced in a study of blood T cell repertoires in COVID-19. Using immunoSEQ multiplex PCR, the repertoire was profiled, and TCRdb retains in-frame clones only, with some absent. The sample has 150,000 to 200,000 clones; 75% to 85% are singletons. The sequenced sample was PBMCs or T cells enriched from blood (not recorded which). All receptors come from a woman in her 50s with acute COVID-19. The CDR3 runs from the conserved cysteine through the conserved F or W. A D gene is named only where the DNA matches it firmly. Clone size is given for some rows only: seen once, a few or many times, or a class if the clone is expanded.

v_call	j_call	d_call	clone_size	cdr3_aa	cdr3_nt
TRBV6-2/TRBV6-3	TRBJ2-4	TRBD2	NA	CASSQLAATAKNIQYF	TGTGCCAGCAGTCAACTAGCGGCCACAGCCAAAAACATTCAGTACTTC
TRBV12-3/TRBV12-4	TRBJ1-1	NA	NA	CASSSIQGTEAFF	TGTGCCAGCAGTTCCATCCAGGGTACTGAAGCTTTCTTT
TRBV7-3	TRBJ2-5	NA	NA	CASSLYLSGGTQYF	TGTGCCAGCAGCTTATACCTATCCGGAGGGACCCAGTACTTC
TRBV28	TRBJ1-2	NA	NA	CASKLGGGFYGYTF	TGTGCCAGCAAACTAGGGGGGGGCTTCTATGGCTACACCTTC
TRBV6-2/TRBV6-3	TRBJ2-1	TRBD2	NA	CASSYPGSSGGARFSGNEQFF	TGTGCCAGCAGTTACCCGGGGTCTAGCGGGGGGGCCAGGTTTAGTGGCAATGAGCAGTTCTTC
TRBV4-2	TRBJ1-5	NA	NA	CASSQEVLGSGRWNQPQHF	TGTGCCAGCAGCCAAGAGGTTCTTGGTTCGGGGAGGTGGAATCAGCCCCAGCATTTT
TRBV9	TRBJ2-5	TRBD1	NA	CASSVGGRGPQETQYF	TGTGCCAGCAGCGTAGGGGGCAGGGGGCCCCAAGAGACCCAGTACTTC
TRBV27	TRBJ2-2	TRBD1	NA	CASSSPTPGQGANTGELFF	TGTGCCAGCAGTTCTCCCACCCCGGGACAGGGGGCTAACACCGGGGAGCTGTTTTTT
TRBV6-5	TRBJ1-3	TRBD1	NA	CASSYRGQGGNTIYF	TGTGCCAGCAGTTACCGCGGACAGGGGGGAAACACCATATATTTT
TRBV9	TRBJ1-6	NA	NA	CASSVARTPNSPLHF	TGTGCCAGCAGCGTAGCGCGGACACCTAATTCACCCCTCCACTTT
TRBV11-3	TRBJ1-1	NA	few	CASSFNRNTEAFF	TGTGCCAGCAGCTTTAATCGGAACACTGAAGCTTTCTTT
TRBV27	TRBJ1-2	TRBD1	NA	CASSRDRGTTNYGYTF	TGTGCCAGCAGTCGGGACAGGGGAACCACTAACTATGGCTACACCTTC
TRBV29-1	TRBJ1-1	NA	once	CSVAQGLNTEAFF	TGCAGCGTGGCCCAGGGTCTGAACACTGAAGCTTTCTTT
TRBV6-4	TRBJ2-6	NA	NA	CASSDSPAGANVLTF	TGTGCCAGCAGTGACTCCCCAGCTGGGGCCAACGTCCTGACTTTC
TRBV28	TRBJ2-2	NA	NA	CASSFSGEAGELFF	TGTGCCAGCAGTTTTTCGGGGGAGGCCGGGGAGCTGTTTTTT
TRBV6-2/TRBV6-3	TRBJ2-3	TRBD2	NA	CASSYSGTSGEYTDTQYF	TGTGCCAGCAGTTACTCAGGGACTAGCGGGGAATACACAGATACGCAGTATTTT
TRBV28	TRBJ1-1	NA	NA	CASTLIGPGGAFF	TGTGCCAGCACCCTAATCGGTCCCGGCGGGGCTTTCTTT
TRBV27	TRBJ1-6	NA	NA	CASSTGWAGDSPLHF	TGTGCCAGCAGCACAGGTTGGGCCGGAGATTCACCCCTCCACTTT
TRBV7-9	TRBJ1-2	NA	NA	CASSSGTAERGYGYTF	TGTGCCAGCAGCTCCGGGACTGCGGAAAGAGGCTATGGCTACACCTTC
TRBV29-1	TRBJ1-2	NA	NA	CSVETGFEGYTF	TGCAGCGTTGAAACAGGGTTCGAAGGCTACACCTTC
TRBV7-8	TRBJ1-3	NA	few	CASSLGGQNSGNTIYF	TGTGCCAGCAGCTTAGGAGGGCAGAACTCTGGAAACACCATATATTTT
TRBV27	TRBJ2-2	NA	NA	CASRASRVPTGELFF	TGTGCCAGCCGGGCCTCGAGGGTCCCCACCGGGGAGCTGTTTTTT
TRBV9	TRBJ2-1	TRBD2	NA	CASSVGVAGVNEQFF	TGTGCCAGCAGCGTAGGAGTAGCGGGGGTCAATGAGCAGTTCTTC
TRBV2	TRBJ2-2	TRBD2	NA	CASKLAGVFTGELFF	TGTGCCAGCAAATTAGCGGGGGTATTCACCGGGGAGCTGTTTTTT
TRBV6-5	TRBJ2-5	NA	NA	CASSRSETQYF	TGTGCCAGCAGTCGGAGTGAGACCCAGTACTTC
TRBV28	TRBJ2-6	NA	once	CASSRRSYAGANVLTF	TGTGCCAGCAGCCGCCGGAGCTACGCTGGGGCCAACGTCCTGACTTTC
TRBV2	TRBJ1-2	NA	NA	CASSVTDFYGYTF	TGTGCCAGCAGTGTAACTGATTTCTATGGCTACACCTTC
TRBV29-1	TRBJ1-4	NA	NA	CSVQERKGGTTNEKLFF	TGCAGCGTCCAAGAACGTAAGGGAGGGACAACTAATGAAAAACTGTTTTTT
TRBV2	TRBJ2-5	NA	NA	CASSIQGQETQYF	TGTGCCAGCAGCATACAGGGTCAAGAGACCCAGTACTTC
TRBV18	TRBJ2-5	NA	NA	CASSPPSWPETQYF	TGTGCCAGCTCACCACCGTCCTGGCCCGAGACCCAGTACTTC
TRBV24-1	TRBJ2-3	NA	NA	CATSPPRTGGADTQYF	TGTGCCACCAGTCCTCCCCGGACAGGAGGGGCAGATACGCAGTATTTT
TRBV5-1	TRBJ1-1	NA	NA	CASSLAKNTEAFF	TGCGCCAGCAGCTTGGCCAAGAACACTGAAGCTTTCTTT
TRBV28	TRBJ2-1	TRBD1	NA	CASSAQGSKQFF	TGTGCCAGCAGTGCACAGGGGTCTAAGCAGTTCTTC
TRBV4-3	TRBJ2-4	NA	NA	CASSQVSGGRVRDIQYF	TGCGCCAGCAGCCAAGTGTCTGGGGGCCGGGTCAGGGACATTCAGTACTTC
TRBV7-2	TRBJ2-5	TRBD1	NA	CASSPRTGGQETQYF	TGTGCCAGCAGCCCAAGGACAGGGGGCCAAGAGACCCAGTACTTC
TRBV4-3	TRBJ2-1	NA	NA	CASSRQRGSYNEQFF	TGCGCCAGCAGCCGCCAACGGGGCTCCTACAATGAGCAGTTCTTC
TRBV6-4	TRBJ1-1	TRBD1	NA	CASSAGTGGTEAFF	TGTGCCAGCAGTGCCGGGACAGGGGGCACTGAAGCTTTCTTT
TRBV28	TRBJ1-5	NA	NA	CASSFEPIQPQHF	TGTGCCAGCAGTTTCGAGCCTATTCAGCCCCAGCATTTT